This T cell receptor (beta chain) is from a study of blood T cell repertoires in COVID-19. At the level of the study: The study drew acute and convalescent COVID-19 samples from the United States, Italy and Spain.

Seattle enrolled patients during active infection and tracked them longitudinally. Authors' methods: By means of reference gene primer amplification, nucleated cell counts were estimated. Here immunoSEQ multiplex PCR was the method, and the copy in TCRdb shows in-frame clones only, minus some. The DNA was the basis for D and trimming; V, J and clone size are from that table. The data contain 390,000 or so clones, about 87% of them singletons. The receptor's source is a woman between 25 and 40 years old with COVID-19, enrolled during active disease. Sequencing used peripheral blood.

The CDR3 nucleotides are TGTGCCAGCAGCGCGACAGCCGTCGGGGGCTACACCTTC. Translated, it gives CASSATAVGGYTF. The chain couples TRBV7-8 to TRBJ1-2; TRBD1 is a possible D gene (5 bases). Trimming cost V 5 bases and J 8 bases, with 15 bases left between them. The germline gives CDR1 SGHVS, CDR2 FQNEAQ. The CDR3 extends over 13 amino acids.